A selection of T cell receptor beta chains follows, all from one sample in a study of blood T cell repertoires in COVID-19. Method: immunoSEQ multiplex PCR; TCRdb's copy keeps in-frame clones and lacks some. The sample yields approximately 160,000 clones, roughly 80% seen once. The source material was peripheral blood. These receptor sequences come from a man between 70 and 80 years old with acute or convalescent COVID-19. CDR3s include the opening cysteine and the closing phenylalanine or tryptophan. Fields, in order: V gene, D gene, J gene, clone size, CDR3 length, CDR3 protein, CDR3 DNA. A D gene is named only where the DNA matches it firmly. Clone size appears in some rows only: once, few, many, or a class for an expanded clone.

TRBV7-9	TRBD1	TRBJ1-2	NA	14	CASRIGQGAGGYTF	TGTGCCAGCAGAATCGGACAGGGGGCCGGGGGCTACACCTTC
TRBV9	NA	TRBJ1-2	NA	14	CASTKGQGIGGYTF	TGTGCCAGCACGAAGGGTCAGGGGATCGGTGGCTACACCTTC
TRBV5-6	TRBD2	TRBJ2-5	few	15	CASSPVGGGWETQYF	TGTGCCAGCAGCCCCGTCGGGGGAGGGTGGGAGACCCAGTACTTC
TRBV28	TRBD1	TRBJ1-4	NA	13	CASKGQSNEKLFF	TGTGCCAGCAAGGGACAGAGTAATGAAAAACTGTTTTTT
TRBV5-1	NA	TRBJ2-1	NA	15	CASSLDSGLGGEQFF	TGCGCCAGCAGCTTGGATTCCGGACTAGGGGGTGAGCAGTTCTTC
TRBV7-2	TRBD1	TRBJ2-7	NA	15	CASSLEWDSSYEQYF	TGTGCCAGCAGCTTAGAGTGGGACAGTTCCTACGAGCAGTACTTC
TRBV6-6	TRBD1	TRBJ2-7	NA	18	CASSLRPPGQGTTYEQYF	TGTGCCAGCAGTCTCCGCCCCCCGGGACAGGGGACGACCTACGAGCAGTACTTC
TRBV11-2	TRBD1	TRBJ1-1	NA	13	CASSSYRGTEAFF	TGTGCCAGCAGCAGCTACAGGGGCACTGAAGCTTTCTTT
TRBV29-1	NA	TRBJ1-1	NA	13	CSVDEGMNTEAFF	TGCAGCGTTGACGAGGGAATGAACACTGAAGCTTTCTTT
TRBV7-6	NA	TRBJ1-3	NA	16	CASSSRQDSSGNTIYF	TGTGCCAGCAGCTCTAGACAGGACTCCTCTGGAAACACCATATATTTT
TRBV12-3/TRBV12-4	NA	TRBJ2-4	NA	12	CASSSAGGIQYF	TGTGCCAGCAGTTCTGCGGGTGGCATTCAGTACTTC
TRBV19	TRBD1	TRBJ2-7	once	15	CASTMRQGQAYEQYF	TGTGCCAGTACCATGCGACAGGGTCAGGCCTACGAGCAGTACTTC
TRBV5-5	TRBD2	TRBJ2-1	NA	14	CASKPGLDHNEQFF	TGTGCCAGCAAACCCGGACTAGACCACAATGAGCAGTTCTTC
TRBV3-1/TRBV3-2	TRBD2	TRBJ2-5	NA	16	CASSPETSGLEETQYF	TGTGCCAGCAGCCCCGAAACTAGCGGGCTTGAAGAGACCCAGTACTTC
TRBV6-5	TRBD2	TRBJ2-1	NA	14	CATISGGAGNEQFF	TGTGCCACCATCAGCGGGGGGGCGGGTAATGAGCAGTTCTTC
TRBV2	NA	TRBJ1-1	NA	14	CASKDTAGTTEAFF	TGTGCCAGCAAAGACACGGCGGGGACCACTGAAGCTTTCTTT
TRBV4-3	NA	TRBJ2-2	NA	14	CASSQVGGSGELFF	TGCGCCAGCAGCCAAGTCGGCGGATCCGGGGAGCTGTTTTTT
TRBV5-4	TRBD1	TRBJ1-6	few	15	CASSPGGTGDSPLHF	TGTGCCAGCAGCCCAGGGGGGACAGGGGACTCACCCCTCCACTTT
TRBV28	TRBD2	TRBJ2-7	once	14	CASNQGGRVYEQYF	TGTGCCAGCAACCAAGGCGGGAGGGTCTACGAGCAGTACTTC
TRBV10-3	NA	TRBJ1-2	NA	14	CAISDLQTVYGYTF	TGTGCCATCAGTGATCTTCAGACAGTCTATGGCTACACCTTC
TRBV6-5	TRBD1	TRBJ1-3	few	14	CASRPPGQRNTIYF	TGTGCCAGCAGACCCCCGGGACAGAGAAACACCATATATTTT
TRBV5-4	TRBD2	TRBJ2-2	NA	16	CASSLGGGTNTGELFF	TGTGCCAGCAGCTTGGGCGGGGGGACGAACACCGGGGAGCTGTTTTTT
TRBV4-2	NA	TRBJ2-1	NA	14	CASSQDSGYNEQFF	TGTGCCAGCAGCCAAGATTCAGGGTACAATGAGCAGTTCTTC
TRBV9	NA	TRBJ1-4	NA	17	CASSVAPKQGLNEKLFF	TGTGCCAGCAGCGTAGCTCCGAAGCAGGGCCTCAATGAAAAACTGTTTTTT
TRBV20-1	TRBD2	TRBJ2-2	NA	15	CSASPLAGPTGELFF	TGCAGTGCTAGTCCGCTAGCGGGCCCCACCGGGGAGCTGTTTTTT
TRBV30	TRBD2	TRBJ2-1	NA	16	CAWSRTASGSSQEQFF	TGTGCCTGGAGTCGGACCGCTAGCGGGAGTTCACAGGAGCAGTTCTTC
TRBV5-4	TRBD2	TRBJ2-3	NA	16	CASSSGLAGGADTQYF	TGTGCCAGCAGCTCTGGACTAGCGGGGGGTGCAGATACGCAGTATTTT
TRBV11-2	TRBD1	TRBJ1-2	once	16	CASSSAGTGGDYGYTF	TGTGCCAGCAGCTCCGCCGGGACAGGGGGCGACTATGGCTACACCTTC
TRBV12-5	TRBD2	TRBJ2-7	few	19	CASGLGLAGVARLSYEQYF	TGTGCTAGTGGTTTGGGTCTAGCGGGGGTTGCGAGACTTTCCTACGAGCAGTACTTC
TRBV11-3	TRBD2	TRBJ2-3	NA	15	CASSLGLREGDTQYF	TGTGCCAGCAGCTTAGGGTTGCGGGAGGGGGATACGCAGTATTTT
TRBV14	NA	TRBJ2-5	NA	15	CASSPVGGAEKTQYF	TGTGCCAGCAGTCCTGTCGGGGGAGCGGAAAAGACCCAGTACTTC
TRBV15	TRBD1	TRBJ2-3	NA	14	CATSGDVQGVTQYF	TGTGCCACCAGCGGTGATGTCCAGGGGGTAACGCAGTATTTT
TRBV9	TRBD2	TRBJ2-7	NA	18	CASSAGLAGGPLSYEQYF	TGTGCCAGCAGCGCCGGACTAGCGGGAGGGCCCCTCTCCTACGAGCAGTACTTC
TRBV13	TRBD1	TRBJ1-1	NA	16	CASSLYSGGLGTEAFF	TGTGCCAGCAGCTTATATTCAGGGGGCTTGGGCACTGAAGCTTTCTTT
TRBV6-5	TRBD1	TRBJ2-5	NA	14	CASSSGTGQETQYF	TGTGCCAGCAGTTCCGGGACAGGGCAAGAGACCCAGTACTTC
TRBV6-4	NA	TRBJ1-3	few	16	CASPFPTGTSTDTIYF	TGTGCCAGCCCGTTCCCGACAGGCACGTCGACAGACACCATATATTTT
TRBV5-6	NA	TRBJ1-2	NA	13	CASNDKTNYGYTF	TGTGCCAGCAACGACAAGACTAACTATGGCTACACCTTC
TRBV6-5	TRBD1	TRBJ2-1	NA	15	CASSLTGQHLNEQFF	TGTGCCAGCAGTCTAACGGGACAGCATCTCAATGAGCAGTTCTTC
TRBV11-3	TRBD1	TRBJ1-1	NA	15	CASSKEQGAYTEAFF	TGTGCCAGCAGCAAAGAACAGGGGGCTTACACTGAAGCTTTCTTT
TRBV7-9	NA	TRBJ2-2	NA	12	CASRRVTGELFF	TGTGCCAGCAGAAGAGTTACCGGGGAGCTGTTTTTT
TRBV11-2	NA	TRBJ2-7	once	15	CASSLALDGFYEQYF	TGTGCCAGCAGCTTAGCGCTAGATGGCTTCTACGAGCAGTACTTC
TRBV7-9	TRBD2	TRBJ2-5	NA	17	CASSLAQSGRASETQYF	TGTGCCAGCAGCTTAGCCCAGAGCGGGAGGGCCTCAGAGACCCAGTACTTC
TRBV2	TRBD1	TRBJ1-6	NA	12	CASQGQNSPLHF	TGTGCCAGCCAGGGACAGAATTCACCCCTCCACTTT
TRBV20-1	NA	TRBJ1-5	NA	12	CSASRRDQPQHF	TGCAGTGCTAGTCGTCGGGATCAGCCCCAGCATTTT
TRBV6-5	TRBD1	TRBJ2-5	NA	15	CASSYFRTGQETQYF	TGTGCCAGCAGTTACTTTCGGACAGGGCAAGAGACCCAGTACTTC
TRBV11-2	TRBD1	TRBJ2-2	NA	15	CASSTDRGGTGELFF	TGTGCCAGCAGCACCGACAGGGGCGGCACCGGGGAGCTGTTTTTT
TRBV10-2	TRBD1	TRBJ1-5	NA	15	CASSDPGQGNQPQHF	TGCGCCAGCAGTGACCCCGGACAGGGGAACCAGCCCCAGCATTTT
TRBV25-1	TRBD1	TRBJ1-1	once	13	CASSQGARTEAFF	TGTGCCAGCAGCCAGGGGGCCCGAACTGAAGCTTTCTTT
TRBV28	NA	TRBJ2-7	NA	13	CASSLTGPYEQYF	TGTGCCAGCAGTCTCACAGGGCCCTACGAGCAGTACTTC
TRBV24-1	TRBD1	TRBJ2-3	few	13	CATSEGQGDTQYF	TGTGCCACCAGTGAGGGACAGGGGGATACGCAGTATTTT
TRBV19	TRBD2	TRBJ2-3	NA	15	CASSISAGTTDTQYF	TGTGCCAGTAGTATCTCAGCGGGGACTACAGATACGCAGTATTTT
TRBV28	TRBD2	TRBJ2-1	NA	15	CASTQAGDSYNEQFF	TGTGCCAGCACCCAAGCGGGAGACTCCTACAATGAGCAGTTCTTC